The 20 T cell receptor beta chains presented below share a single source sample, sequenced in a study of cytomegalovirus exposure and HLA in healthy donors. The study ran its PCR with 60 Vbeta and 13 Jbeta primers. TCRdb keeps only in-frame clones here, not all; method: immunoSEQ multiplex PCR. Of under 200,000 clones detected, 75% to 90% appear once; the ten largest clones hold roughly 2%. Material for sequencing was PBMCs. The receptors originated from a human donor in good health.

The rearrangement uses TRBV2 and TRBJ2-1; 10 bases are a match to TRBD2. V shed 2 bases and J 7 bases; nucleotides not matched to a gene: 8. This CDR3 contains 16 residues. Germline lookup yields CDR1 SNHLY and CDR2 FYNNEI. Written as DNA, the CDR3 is TGTGCCAGCAGTGAATTAGCGGGGGGCGGGGGGAATGAGCAGTTCTTC. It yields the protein CASSELAGGGGNEQFF.

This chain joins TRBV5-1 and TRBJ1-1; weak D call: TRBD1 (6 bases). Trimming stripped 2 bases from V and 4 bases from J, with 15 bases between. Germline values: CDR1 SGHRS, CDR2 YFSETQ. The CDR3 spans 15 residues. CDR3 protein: CASSFGLGGRTEAFF. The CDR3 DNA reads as TGCGCCAGCAGCTTCGGGTTAGGGGGACGCACTGAAGCTTTCTTT.

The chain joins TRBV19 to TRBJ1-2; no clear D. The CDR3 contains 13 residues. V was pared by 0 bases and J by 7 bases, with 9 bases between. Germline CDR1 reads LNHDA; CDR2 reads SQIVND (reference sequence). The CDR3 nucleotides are TGTGCCAGTAGTATAGATCGCGAGGGTGGCTACACCTTC. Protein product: CASSIDREGGYTF.

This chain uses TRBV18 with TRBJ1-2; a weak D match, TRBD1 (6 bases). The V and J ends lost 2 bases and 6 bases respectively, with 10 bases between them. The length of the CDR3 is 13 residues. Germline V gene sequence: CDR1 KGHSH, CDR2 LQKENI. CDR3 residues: CASSPGDIHGYTF. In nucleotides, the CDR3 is TGTGCCAGCTCACCAGGGGACATCCATGGCTACACCTTC. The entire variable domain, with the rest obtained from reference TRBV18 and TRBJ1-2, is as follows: NAGVMQNPRHLVRRRGQEARLRCSPMKGHSHVYWYRQLPEEGLKFMVYLQKENIIDESGMPKERFSAEFPKEGPSILRIQQVVRGDSAAYFCASSPGDIHGYTFGSGTRLTVV.

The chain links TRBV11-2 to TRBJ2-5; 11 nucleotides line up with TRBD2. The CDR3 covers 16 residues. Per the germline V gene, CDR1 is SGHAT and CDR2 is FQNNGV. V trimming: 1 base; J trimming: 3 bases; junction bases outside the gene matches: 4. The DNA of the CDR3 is TGTGCCAGCAGCTTAGGACTAGCGGGATTAGAAGAGACCCAGTACTTC. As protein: CASSLGLAGLEETQYF.

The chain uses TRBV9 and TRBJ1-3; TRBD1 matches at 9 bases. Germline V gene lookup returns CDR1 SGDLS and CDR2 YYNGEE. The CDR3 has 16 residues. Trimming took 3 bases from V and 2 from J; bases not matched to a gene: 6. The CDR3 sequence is CASSEGQGSTGNTIYF. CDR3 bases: TGTGCCAGCAGCGAGGGACAGGGAAGTACTGGAAACACCATATATTTT.

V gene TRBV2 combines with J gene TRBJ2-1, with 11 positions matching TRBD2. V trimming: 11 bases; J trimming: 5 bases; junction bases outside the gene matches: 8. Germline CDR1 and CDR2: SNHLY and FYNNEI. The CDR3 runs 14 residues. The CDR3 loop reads CAVLLAGVNNEQFF. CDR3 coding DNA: TGTGCCGTACTACTAGCGGGGGTTAACAATGAGCAGTTCTTC.

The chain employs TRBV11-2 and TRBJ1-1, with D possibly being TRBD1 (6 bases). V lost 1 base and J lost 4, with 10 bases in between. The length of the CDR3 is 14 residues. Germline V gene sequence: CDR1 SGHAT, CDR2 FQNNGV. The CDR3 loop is CASSLVQQGTEAFF. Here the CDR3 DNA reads TGTGCCAGCAGCTTAGTCCAACAGGGCACTGAAGCTTTCTTT.

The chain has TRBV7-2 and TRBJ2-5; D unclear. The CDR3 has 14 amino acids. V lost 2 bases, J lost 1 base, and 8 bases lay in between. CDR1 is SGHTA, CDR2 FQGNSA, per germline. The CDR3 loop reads CASSLLLSQETQYF. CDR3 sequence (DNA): TGTGCCAGCAGCTTATTGCTAAGCCAAGAGACCCAGTACTTC.

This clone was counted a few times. CDR3 sequence: CAIRGTGRGYTF. The CDR3 DNA is TGTGCCATCAGGGGGACAGGGCGCGGCTACACCTTC. The J gene is TRBJ1-2, the V gene TRBV10-3; 9 nucleotides match TRBD1. This CDR3 spans 12 amino acids. The germline V gene encodes CDR1 ENHRY and CDR2 SYGVKD. Trimming took 6 bases from V and 8 from J; bases not matched to a gene: 4.

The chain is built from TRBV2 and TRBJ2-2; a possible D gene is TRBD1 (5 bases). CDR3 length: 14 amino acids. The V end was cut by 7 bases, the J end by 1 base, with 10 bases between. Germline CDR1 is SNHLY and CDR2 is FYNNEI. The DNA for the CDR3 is TGTGCCAGCATGACAGAAATGAACACCGGGGAGCTGTTTTTT. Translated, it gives CASMTEMNTGELFF. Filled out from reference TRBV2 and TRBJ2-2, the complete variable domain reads EPEVTQTPSHQVTQMGQEVILRCVPISNHLYFYWYRQILGQKVEFLVSFYNNEISEKSEIFDDQFSVERPDGSNFTLKIRSTKLEDSAMYFCASMTEMNTGELFFGEGSRLTVL.

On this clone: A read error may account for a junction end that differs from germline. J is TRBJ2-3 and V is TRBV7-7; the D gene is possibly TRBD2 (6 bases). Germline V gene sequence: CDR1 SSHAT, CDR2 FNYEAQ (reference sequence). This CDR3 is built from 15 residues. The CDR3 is CASSQAGGVADTQYF. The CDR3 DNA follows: TGTGCTAGCAGCCAGGCCGGCGGGGTTGCAGATACGCAGTATTTT.

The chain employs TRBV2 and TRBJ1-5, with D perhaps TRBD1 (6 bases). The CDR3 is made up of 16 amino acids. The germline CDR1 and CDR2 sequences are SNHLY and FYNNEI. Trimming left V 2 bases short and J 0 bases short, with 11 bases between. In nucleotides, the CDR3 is TGTGCCAGCAGTGAATGGACAGTTTATAGCAATCAGCCCCAGCATTTT. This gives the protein CASSEWTVYSNQPQHF.

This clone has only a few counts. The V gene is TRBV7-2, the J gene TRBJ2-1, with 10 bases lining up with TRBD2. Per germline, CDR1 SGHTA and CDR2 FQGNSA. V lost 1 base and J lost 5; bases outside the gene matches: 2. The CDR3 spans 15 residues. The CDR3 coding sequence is TGTGCCAGCAGCTTAGGGCTAGCGGGGGACAATGAGCAGTTCTTC. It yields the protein CASSLGLAGDNEQFF.

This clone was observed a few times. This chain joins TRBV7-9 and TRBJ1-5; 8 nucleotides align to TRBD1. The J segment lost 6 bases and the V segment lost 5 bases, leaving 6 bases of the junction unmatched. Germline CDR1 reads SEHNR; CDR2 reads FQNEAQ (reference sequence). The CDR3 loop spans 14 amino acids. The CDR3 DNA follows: TGTGCCAGCAGCCTCGGACAGGGCGCTCAGCCCCAGCATTTT. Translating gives CASSLGQGAQPQHF.

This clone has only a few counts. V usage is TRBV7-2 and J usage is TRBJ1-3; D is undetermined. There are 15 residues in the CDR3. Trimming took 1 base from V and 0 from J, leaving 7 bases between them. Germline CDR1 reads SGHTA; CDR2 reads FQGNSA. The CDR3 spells CASSLGQRSGNTIYF. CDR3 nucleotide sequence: TGTGCCAGCAGCTTAGGTCAGCGCTCTGGAAACACCATATATTTT.

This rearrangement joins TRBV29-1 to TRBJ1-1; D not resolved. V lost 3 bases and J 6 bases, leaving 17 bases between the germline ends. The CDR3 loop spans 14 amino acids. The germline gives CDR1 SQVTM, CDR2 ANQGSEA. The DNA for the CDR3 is TGCAGCGTTGATTTGGGAGGTGGTAGTTCTGAAGCTTTCTTT. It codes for CSVDLGGGSSEAFF.

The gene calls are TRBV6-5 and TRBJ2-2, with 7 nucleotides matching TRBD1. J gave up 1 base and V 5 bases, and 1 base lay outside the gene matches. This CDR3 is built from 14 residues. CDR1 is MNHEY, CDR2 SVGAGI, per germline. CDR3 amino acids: CASSRQGNTGELFF. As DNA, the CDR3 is TGTGCCAGCAGTAGACAGGGGAACACCGGGGAGCTGTTTTTT.

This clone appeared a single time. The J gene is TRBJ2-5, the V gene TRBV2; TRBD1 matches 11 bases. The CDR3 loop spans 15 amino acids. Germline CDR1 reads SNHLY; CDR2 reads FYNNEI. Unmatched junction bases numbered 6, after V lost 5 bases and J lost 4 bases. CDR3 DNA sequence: TGTGCCAGCAGTCCCCGGACAGGGGGCGGAGAGACCCAGTACTTC. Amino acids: CASSPRTGGGETQYF.

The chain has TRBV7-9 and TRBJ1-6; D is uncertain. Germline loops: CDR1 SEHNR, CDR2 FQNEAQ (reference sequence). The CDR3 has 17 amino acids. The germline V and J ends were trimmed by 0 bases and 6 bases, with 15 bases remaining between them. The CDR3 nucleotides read TGTGCCAGCAGCTTAGCGGTAGGAACAGAGAGTAATTCACCCCTCCACTTT. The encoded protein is CASSLAVGTESNSPLHF. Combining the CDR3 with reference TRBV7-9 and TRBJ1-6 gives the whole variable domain DTGVSQNPRHKITKRGQNVTFRCDPISEHNRLYWYRQTLGQGPEFLTYFQNEAQLEKSRLLSDRFSAERPKGSFSTLEIQRTEQGDSAMYLCASSLAVGTESNSPLHFGNGTRLTVT.